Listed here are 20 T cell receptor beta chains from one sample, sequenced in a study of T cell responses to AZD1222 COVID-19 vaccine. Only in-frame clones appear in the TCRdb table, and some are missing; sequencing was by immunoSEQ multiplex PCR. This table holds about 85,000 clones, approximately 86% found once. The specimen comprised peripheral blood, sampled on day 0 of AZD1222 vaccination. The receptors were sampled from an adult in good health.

CDR3 sequence (DNA): TGTGCCAGCAACCCTAACCGGGCCACTGAAGCTTTCTTT. It translates to CASNPNRATEAFF. The chain links TRBV2 to TRBJ1-1; D not resolved. V was cut by 7 bases and J by 4 bases, with 13 bases left in between. CDR3 length: 13 residues. From germline, CDR1 is SNHLY and CDR2 FYNNEI.

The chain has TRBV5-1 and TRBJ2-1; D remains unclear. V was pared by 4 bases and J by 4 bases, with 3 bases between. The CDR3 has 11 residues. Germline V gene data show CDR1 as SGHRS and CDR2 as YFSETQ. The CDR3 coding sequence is TGCGCCAGCAGCCTTTACAATGAGCAGTTCTTC. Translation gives CASSLYNEQFF.

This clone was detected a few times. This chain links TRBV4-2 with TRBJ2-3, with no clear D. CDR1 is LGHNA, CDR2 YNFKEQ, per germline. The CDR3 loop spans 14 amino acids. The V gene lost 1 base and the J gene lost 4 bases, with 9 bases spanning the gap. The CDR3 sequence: CASSQVDISDTQYF. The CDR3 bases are TGTGCCAGCAGCCAAGTGGATATTTCAGATACGCAGTATTTT.

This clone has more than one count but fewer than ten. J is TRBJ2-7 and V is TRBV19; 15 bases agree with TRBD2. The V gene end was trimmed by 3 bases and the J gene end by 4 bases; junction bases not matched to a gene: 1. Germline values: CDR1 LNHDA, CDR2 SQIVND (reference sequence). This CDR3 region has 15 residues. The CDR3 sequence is CASSIGLAGGYEQYF. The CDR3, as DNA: TGTGCCAGTAGTATTGGACTAGCGGGAGGGTACGAGCAGTACTTC. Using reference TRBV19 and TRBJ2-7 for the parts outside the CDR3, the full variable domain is DGGITQSPKYLFRKEGQNVTLSCEQNLNHDAMYWYRQDPGQGLRLIYYSQIVNDFQKGDIAEGYSVSREKKESFPLTVTSAQKNPTAFYLCASSIGLAGGYEQYFGPGTRLTVT.

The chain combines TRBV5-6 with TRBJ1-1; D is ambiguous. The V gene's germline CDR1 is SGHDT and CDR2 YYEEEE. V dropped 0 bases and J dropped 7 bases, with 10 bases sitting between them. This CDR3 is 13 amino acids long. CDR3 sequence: CASSLGADLEAFF. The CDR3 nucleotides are TGTGCCAGCAGCTTGGGGGCAGATCTTGAAGCTTTCTTT.

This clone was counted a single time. As DNA, the CDR3 is TGTGCCAGCAGCCAAGATAAGGGAGCGGGCACCGGGGAGCTGTTTTTT. Its translation: CASSQDKGAGTGELFF. This rearrangement joins TRBV4-2 to TRBJ2-2; tentatively, D is TRBD2 (6 bases). V was cut by 0 bases and J by 4 bases, with 12 bases left in between. Looked up from germline, CDR1 is LGHNA and CDR2 is YNFKEQ. The CDR3 runs 16 residues.

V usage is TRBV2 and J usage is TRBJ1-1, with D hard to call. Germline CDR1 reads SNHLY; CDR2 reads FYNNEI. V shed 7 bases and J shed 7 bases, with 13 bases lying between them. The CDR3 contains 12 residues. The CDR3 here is CASIRVGDEAFF. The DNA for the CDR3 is TGTGCCAGCATTCGAGTCGGGGATGAAGCTTTCTTT.

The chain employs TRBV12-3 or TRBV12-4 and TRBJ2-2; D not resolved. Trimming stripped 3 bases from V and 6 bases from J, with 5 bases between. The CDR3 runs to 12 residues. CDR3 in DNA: TGTGCCAGCAGTTTTCTGCCCGGGGAGCTGTTTTTT. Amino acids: CASSFLPGELFF.

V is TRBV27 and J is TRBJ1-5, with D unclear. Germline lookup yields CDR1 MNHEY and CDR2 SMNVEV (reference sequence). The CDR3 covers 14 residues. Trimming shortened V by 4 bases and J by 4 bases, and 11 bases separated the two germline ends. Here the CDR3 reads CASSSREGNQPQHF. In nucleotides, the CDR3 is TGTGCCAGCAGTTCTCGGGAGGGTAATCAGCCCCAGCATTTT.

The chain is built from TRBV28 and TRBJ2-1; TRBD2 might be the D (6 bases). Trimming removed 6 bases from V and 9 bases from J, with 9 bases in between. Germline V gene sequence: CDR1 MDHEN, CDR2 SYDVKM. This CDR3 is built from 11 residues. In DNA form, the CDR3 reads TGTGCCAGCAGGACTAGGAGTGAGCAGTTCTTC. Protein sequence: CASRTRSEQFF.

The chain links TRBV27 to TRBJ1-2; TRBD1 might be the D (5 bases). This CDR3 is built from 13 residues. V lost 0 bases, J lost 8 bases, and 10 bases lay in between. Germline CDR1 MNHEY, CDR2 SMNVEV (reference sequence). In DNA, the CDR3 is TGTGCCAGCAGTTTATCAGGGGCCATAGGCTACACCTTC. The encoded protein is CASSLSGAIGYTF.

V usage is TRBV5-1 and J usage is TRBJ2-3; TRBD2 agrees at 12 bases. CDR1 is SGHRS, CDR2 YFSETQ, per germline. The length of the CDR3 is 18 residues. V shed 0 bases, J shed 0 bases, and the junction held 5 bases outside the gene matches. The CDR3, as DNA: TGCGCCAGCAGCTTGGGGTCTAGCGGGAGGGCTAGCACAGATACGCAGTATTTT. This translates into CASSLGSSGRASTDTQYF. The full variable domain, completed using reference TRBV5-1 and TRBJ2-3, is KAGVTQTPRYLIKTRGQQVTLSCSPISGHRSVSWYQQTPGQGLQFLFEYFSETQRNKGNFPGRFSGRQFSNSRSEMNVSTLELGDSALYLCASSLGSSGRASTDTQYFGPGTRLTVL.

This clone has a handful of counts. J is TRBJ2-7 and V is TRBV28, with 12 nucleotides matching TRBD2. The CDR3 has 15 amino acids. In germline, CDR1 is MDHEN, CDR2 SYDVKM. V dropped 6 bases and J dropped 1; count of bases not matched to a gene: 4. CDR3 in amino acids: CASSPTSGRSYEQYF. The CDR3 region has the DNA TGTGCCAGCAGCCCGACTAGCGGGAGATCCTACGAGCAGTACTTC.

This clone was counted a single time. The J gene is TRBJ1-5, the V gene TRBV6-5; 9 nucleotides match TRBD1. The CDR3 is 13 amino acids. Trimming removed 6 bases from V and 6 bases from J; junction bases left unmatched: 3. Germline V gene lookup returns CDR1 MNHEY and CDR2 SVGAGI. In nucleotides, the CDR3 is TGTGCCAGCAGCACAGGGGGCGGTCAGCCCCAGCATTTT. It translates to CASSTGGGQPQHF.

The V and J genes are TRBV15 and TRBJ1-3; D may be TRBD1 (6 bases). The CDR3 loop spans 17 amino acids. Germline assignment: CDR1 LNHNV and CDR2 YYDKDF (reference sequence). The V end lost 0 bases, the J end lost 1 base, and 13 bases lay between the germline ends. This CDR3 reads CATSRERGGNSGNTIYF. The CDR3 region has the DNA TGTGCCACCAGCAGAGAGAGAGGGGGGAATTCTGGAAACACCATATATTTT.

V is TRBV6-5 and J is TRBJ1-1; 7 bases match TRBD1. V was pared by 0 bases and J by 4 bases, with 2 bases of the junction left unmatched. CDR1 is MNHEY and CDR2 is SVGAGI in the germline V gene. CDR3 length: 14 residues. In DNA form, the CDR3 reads TGTGCCAGCAGTTACTCGAAGGGGGCCACTGAAGCTTTCTTT. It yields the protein CASSYSKGATEAFF.

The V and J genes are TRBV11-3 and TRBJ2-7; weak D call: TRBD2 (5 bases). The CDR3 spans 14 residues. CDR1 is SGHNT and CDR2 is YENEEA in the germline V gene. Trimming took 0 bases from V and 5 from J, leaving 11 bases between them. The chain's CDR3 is CASSLDLASNEQYF. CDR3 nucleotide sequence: TGTGCCAGCAGCTTAGATCTGGCTAGCAACGAGCAGTACTTC.

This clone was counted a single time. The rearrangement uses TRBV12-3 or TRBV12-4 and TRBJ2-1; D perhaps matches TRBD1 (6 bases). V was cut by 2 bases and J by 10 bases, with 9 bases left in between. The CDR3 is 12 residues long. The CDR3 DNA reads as TGTGCCAGCAGTTTAACCGGACAGGAGCAGTTCTTC. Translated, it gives CASSLTGQEQFF.

CDR3 in DNA: TGCGCCAGCAGCTTGGACCCGGGACACCCAATCTCCTACGAGCAGTACTTC. It encodes CASSLDPGHPISYEQYF. This chain uses TRBV5-1 with TRBJ2-7, with D perhaps TRBD1 (6 bases). The CDR3 totals 17 residues. Looked up from germline, CDR1 is SGHRS and CDR2 is YFSETQ. The V end was cut by 0 bases, the J end by 0 bases, with 16 bases between. Using reference TRBV5-1 and TRBJ2-7 for the parts outside the CDR3, the full variable domain is KAGVTQTPRYLIKTRGQQVTLSCSPISGHRSVSWYQQTPGQGLQFLFEYFSETQRNKGNFPGRFSGRQFSNSRSEMNVSTLELGDSALYLCASSLDPGHPISYEQYFGPGTRLTVT.

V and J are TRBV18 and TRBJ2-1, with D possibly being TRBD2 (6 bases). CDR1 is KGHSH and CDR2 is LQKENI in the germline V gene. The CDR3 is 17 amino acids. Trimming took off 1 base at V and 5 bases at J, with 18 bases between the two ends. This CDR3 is CASSPHPPEGVNNEQFF. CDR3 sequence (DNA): TGTGCCAGCTCACCACACCCCCCGGAGGGAGTAAACAATGAGCAGTTCTTC.